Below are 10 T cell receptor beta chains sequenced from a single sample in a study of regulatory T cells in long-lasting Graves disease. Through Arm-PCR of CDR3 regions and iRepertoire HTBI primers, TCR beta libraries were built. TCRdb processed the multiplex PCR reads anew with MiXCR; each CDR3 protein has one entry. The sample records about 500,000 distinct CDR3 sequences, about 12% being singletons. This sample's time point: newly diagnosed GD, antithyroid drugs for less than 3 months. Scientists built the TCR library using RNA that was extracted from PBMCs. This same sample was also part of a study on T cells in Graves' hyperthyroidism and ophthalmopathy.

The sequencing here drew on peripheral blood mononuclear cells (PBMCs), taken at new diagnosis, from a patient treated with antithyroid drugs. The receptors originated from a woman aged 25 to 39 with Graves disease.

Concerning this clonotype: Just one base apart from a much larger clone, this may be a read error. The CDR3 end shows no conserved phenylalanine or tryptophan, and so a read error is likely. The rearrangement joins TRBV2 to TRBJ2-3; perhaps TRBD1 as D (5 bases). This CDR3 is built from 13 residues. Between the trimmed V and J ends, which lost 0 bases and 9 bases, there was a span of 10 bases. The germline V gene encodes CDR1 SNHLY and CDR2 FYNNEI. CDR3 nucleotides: TGTGCCAGCAGTGAAGCACGGCGGACAACGCAGTATTCT. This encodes CASSEARRTTQYS.

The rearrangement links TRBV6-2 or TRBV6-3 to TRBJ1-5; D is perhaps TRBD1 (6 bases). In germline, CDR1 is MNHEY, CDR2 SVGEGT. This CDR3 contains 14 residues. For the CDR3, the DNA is TGTGCTTCCTGGGGGCGATCGGGGTACCAGCCCCAGCATTTT. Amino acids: CASWGRSGYQPQHF.

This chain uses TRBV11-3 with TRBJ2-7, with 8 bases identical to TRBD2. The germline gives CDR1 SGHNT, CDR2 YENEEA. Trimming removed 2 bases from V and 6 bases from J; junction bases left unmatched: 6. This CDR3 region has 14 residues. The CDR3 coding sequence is TGTGCCAGCAGCTTAAGCGGGAGATGGGGCGAGCAGTACTTC. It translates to CASSLSGRWGEQYF.

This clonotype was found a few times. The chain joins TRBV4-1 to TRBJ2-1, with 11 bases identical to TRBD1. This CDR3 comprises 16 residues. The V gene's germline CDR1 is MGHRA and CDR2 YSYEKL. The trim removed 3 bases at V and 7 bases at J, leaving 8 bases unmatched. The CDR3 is CASSQEDRGPVNEQFF. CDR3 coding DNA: TGCGCCAGCAGCCAGGAGGACAGGGGGCCTGTGAATGAGCAGTTCTTC.

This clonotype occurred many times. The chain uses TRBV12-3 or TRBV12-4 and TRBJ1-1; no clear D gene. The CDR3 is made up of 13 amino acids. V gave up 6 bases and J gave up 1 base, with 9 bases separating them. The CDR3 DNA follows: TGTGCCAGCAGCTTGGCGCGGAACACTGAAGCTTTCTTT. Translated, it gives CASSLARNTEAFF.

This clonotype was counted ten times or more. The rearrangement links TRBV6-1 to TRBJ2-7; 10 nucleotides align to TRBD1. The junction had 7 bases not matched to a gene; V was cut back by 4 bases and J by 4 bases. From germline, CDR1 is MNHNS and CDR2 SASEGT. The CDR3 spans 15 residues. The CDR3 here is CASSGGQGLQYEQYF. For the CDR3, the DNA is TGTGCCAGCAGTGGGGGACAGGGGCTTCAATACGAGCAGTACTTC.

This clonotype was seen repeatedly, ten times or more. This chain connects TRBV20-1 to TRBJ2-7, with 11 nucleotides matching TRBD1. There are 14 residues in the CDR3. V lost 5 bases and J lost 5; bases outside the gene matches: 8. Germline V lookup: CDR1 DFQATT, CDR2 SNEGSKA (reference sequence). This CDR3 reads CSAQRGQGDHEQYF. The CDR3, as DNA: TGCAGTGCTCAGAGGGGACAGGGGGACCACGAGCAGTACTTC.

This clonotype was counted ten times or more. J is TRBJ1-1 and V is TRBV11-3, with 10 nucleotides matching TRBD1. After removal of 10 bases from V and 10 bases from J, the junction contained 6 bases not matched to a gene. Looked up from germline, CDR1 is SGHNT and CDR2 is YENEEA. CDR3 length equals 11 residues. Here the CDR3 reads CAMRQGASAFF. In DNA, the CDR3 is TGTGCCATGCGACAGGGGGCCTCAGCTTTCTTT. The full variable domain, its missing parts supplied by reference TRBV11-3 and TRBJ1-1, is EAGVVQSPRYKIIEKKQPVAFWCNPISGHNTLYWYLQNLGQGPELLIRYENEEAVDDSQLPKDRFSAERLKGVDSTLKIQPAELGDSAVYLCAMRQGASAFFGQGTRLTVV.

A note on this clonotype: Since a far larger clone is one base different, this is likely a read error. CDR3: CASSNRDRGRWGTEALF. DNA of the CDR3: TGTGCCAGCAGTAACCGGGACAGGGGGCGTTGGGGCACTGAAGCTCTCTTT. The chain uses TRBV6-2 or TRBV6-3 and TRBJ1-1; 12 bases map to TRBD1. The CDR3 has 17 residues. CDR1 and CDR2 (germline): MNHEY, SVGEGT.

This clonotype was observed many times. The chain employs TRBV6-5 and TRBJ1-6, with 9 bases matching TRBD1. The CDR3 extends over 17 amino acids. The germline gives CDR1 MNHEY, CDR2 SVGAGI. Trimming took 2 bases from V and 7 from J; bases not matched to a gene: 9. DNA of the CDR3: TGTGCCAGCAGTTACACACGGGGACAGGGAAGGAATTCACCCCTCCACTTT. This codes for CASSYTRGQGRNSPLHF.